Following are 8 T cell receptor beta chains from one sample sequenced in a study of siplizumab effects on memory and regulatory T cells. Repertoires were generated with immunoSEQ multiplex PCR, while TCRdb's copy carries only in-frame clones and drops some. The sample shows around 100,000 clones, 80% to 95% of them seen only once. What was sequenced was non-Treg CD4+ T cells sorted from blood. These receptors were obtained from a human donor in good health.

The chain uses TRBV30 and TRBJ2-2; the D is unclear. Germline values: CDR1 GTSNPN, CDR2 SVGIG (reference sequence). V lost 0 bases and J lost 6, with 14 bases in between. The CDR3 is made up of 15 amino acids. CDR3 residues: CAWSVRQEHSGELFF. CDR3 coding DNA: TGTGCCTGGAGTGTAAGGCAAGAACATTCCGGGGAGCTGTTTTTT.

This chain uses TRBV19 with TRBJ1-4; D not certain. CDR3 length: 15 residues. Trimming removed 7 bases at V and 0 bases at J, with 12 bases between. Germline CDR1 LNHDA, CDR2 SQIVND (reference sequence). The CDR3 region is CASTYGLTTNEKLFF. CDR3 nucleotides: TGTGCCAGTACTTACGGCTTAACAACTAATGAAAAACTGTTTTTT.

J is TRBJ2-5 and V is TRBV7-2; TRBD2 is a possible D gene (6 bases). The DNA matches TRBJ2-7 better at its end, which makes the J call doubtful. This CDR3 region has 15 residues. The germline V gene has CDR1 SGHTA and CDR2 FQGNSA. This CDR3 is CASGRGGTSSYEQYF. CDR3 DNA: TGTGCCAGCGGACGCGGAGGGACCAGCTCCTACGAGCAGTACTTC.

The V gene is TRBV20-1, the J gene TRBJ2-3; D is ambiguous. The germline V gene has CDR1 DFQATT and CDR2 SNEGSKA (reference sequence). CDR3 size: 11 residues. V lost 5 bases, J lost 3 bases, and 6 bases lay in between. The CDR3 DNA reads TGCAGTGCTGGTTCTACAGATACGCAGTATTTT. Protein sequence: CSAGSTDTQYF.

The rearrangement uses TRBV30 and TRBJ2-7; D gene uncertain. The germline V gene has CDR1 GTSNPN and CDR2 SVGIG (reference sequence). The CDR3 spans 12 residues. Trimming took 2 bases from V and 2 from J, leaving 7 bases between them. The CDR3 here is CAWSSTTYEQYF. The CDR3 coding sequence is TGTGCCTGGAGTAGCACAACCTACGAGCAGTACTTC.

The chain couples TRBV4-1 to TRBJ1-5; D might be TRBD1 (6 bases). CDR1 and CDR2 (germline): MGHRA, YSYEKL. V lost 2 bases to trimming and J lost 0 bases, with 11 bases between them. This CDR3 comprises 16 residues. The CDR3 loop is CASSQRTVYSNQPQHF. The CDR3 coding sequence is TGCGCCAGCAGCCAACGGACAGTATATAGCAATCAGCCCCAGCATTTT.

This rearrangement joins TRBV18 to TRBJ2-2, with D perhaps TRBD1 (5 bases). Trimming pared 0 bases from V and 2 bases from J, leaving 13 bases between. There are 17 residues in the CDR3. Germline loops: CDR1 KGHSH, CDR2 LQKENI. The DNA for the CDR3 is TGTGCCAGCTCACCACCGTTTGGACACGTAAACACCGGGGAGCTGTTTTTT. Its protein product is CASSPPFGHVNTGELFF.

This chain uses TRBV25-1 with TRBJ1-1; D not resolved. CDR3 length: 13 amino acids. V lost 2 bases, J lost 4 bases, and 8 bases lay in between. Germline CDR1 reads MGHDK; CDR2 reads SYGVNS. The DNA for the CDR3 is TGTGCCAGCAGTGAAACTGTTGTCACTGAAGCTTTCTTT. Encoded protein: CASSETVVTEAFF.